This record concerns one TCR beta chain sequence. Sequenced by immunoSEQ multiplex PCR; TCRdb stores in-frame clones only, minus some. The sample carries about 28,000 clones, roughly 79% recorded once. The entry originates in a study of OX40 agonist ivuxolimab in advanced cancers. Study summary: The mean age was approximately 60 years, ranging from 23 to 79, with 65% to 90% of participants male.

Drawing of blood for sampling happened at baseline, at cycle 4 day 1, and at cycle 7 day 1. In germline, CDR1 is SGHRS, CDR2 YFSETQ. The CDR3 sequence is 15 residues long. V lost 4 bases to trimming and J lost 2 bases, with 16 bases between them. The sample was CD4+ or CD8+ T cells sorted from blood, taken in a trial of the OX40 agonist ivuxolimab. The rearrangement joins TRBV5-1 to TRBJ2-7; D not certain. The clonotype comes from an adult with an advanced solid tumor such as melanoma, head and neck, liver or kidney cancer. CDR3 in DNA: TGCGCCAGCAGCATGGTGGAGACCGCTACCTACGAGCAGTACTTC. This codes for CASSMVETATYEQYF.